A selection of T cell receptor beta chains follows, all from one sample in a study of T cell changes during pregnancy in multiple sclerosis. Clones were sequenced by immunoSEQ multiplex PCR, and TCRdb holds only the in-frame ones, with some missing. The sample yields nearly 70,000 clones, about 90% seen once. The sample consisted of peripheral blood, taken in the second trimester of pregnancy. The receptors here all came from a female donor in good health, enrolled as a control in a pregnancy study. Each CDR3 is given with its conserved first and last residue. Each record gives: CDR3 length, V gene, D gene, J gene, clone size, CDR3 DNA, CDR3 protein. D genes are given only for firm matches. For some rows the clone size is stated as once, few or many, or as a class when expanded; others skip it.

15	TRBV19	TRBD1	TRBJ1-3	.	TGTGCCAGTAGTACAACCGGGACAGCTGGAAACACCATATATTTT	CASSTTGTAGNTIYF
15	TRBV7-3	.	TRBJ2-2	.	TGTGCCAGCAGCCCAAATGGAGGGCCGAGCGGGGAGCTGTTTTTT	CASSPNGGPSGELFF
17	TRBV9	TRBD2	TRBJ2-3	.	TGTGCCAGCTCCTCGGGACTAGCGGGATTCTTCACAGATACGCAGTATTTT	CASSSGLAGFFTDTQYF
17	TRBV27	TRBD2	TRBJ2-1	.	TGTGCCAGCAGTAAGACTTTAGGGACTACCCTGTTCGATGAGCAGTTCTTC	CASSKTLGTTLFDEQFF
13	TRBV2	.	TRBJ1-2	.	TGTGCCAGCAGTGAGATGAGATCATTTGGCTACACCTTC	CASSEMRSFGYTF
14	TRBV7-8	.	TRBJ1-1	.	TGTGCCAGCAGCTTACGGCGGATGAACACTGAAGCTTTCTTT	CASSLRRMNTEAFF
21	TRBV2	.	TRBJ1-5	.	TGTGCCAGCAGTGAAATAGAAGTGGTCAGGGCCTTCACCTATAGCAATCAGCCCCAGCATTTT	CASSEIEVVRAFTYSNQPQHF
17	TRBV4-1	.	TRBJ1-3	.	TGCGCCAGCAGCCAAGTGCCAGTACGAGGTTCTGGAAACACCATATATTTT	CASSQVPVRGSGNTIYF
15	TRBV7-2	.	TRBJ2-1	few	TGTGCCAGCAGCGCCCAGGCCCTCCTCAACAATGAGCAGTTCTTC	CASSAQALLNNEQFF
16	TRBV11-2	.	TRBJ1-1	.	TGTGCCAGCAGCCTACTAATGACCCGGGATGTCACTGAAGCTTTCTTT	CASSLLMTRDVTEAFF
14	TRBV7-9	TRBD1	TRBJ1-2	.	TGTGCCAGCAGCCCTGACAGGGTCGACTATGGCTACACCTTC	CASSPDRVDYGYTF
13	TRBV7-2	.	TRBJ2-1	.	TGTGCCAGCAGCTTAGGTGGGAGTAATGAGCAGTTCTTC	CASSLGGSNEQFF
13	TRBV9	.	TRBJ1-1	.	TGTGCCAGCAGCGTGGACACTCATGCTGAAGCTTTCTTT	CASSVDTHAEAFF
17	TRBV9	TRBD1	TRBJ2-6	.	TGTGCCAGCAGCACCGGGGACAGCGTCTCTGGGGCCAACGTCCTGACTTTC	CASSTGDSVSGANVLTF
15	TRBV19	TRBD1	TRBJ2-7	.	TGTGCCAGTAGTCATCCTCCGGGACAGGGAGACGAGCAGTACTTC	CASSHPPGQGDEQYF
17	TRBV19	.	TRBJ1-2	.	TGTGCCAGTAGTATTGTCAGGGAAACGACCTATCTCTATGGCTACACCTTC	CASSIVRETTYLYGYTF
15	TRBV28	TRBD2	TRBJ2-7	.	TGTGCCAGCGGGCCCGGGACTAGCGGCTCCTACGAGCAGTACTTC	CASGPGTSGSYEQYF
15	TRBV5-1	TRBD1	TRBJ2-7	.	TGCGCCAGCAGCTTCGACAGGGGGGCCTCCTACGAGCAGTACTTC	CASSFDRGASYEQYF
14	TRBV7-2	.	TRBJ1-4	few	TGTGCCAGCAGCTTAGCGGGGAGTGGTGAAAAACTGTTTTTT	CASSLAGSGEKLFF
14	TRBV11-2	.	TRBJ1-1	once	TGTGCCAGCAGCTTAGATCAGTTGGGCAGGAAATCTTTCTTT	CASSLDQLGRKSFF
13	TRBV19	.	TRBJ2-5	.	TGTGCCAGTAGTATGACTACGCTAGAGACCCAGTACTTC	CASSMTTLETQYF
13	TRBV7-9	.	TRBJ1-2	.	TGTGCCAGCAGCTTAATGGACATCTATGGCTACACCTTC	CASSLMDIYGYTF
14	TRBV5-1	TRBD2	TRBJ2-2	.	TGCGCCAGCAGCCCTACTAGCGGGACCGGGGAGCTGTTTTTT	CASSPTSGTGELFF
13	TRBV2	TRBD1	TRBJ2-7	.	TGTGCCAGCAGTGTGACAGGGTGGTACGAGCAGTACTTC	CASSVTGWYEQYF
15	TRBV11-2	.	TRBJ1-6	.	TGTGCCAGCAGCCCCCCCCAGGGAGGGAATTCACCCCTCCACTTT	CASSPPQGGNSPLHF
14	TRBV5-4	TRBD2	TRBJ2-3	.	TGTGCCAGCAACCCGGGGGGGAGCACAGATACGCAGTATTTT	CASNPGGSTDTQYF
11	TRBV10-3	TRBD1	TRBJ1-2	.	TGTGCCATCAGTGGGACAGGGGGCTACACCTTC	CAISGTGGYTF
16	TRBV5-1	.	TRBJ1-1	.	TGCGCCAGCAGCTTGGGAGTGGCAGGGATTTGGGGTGAAGCTTTCTTT	CASSLGVAGIWGEAFF
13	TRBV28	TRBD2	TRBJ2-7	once	TGTGCCAGCAGTCTAGCGGGCGCCTACGAGCAGTACTTC	CASSLAGAYEQYF
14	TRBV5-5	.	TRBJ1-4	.	TGTGCCAGCAGCTGGACAGCAACTAATGAAAAACTGTTTTTT	CASSWTATNEKLFF
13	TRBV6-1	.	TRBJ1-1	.	TGTGCCAGCAGTGAAGAAGCGCGCACTGAAGCTTTCTTT	CASSEEARTEAFF
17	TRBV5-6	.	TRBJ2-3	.	TGTGCCAGCAGCTTGTCTAGATTTTACCCTAGCACAGATACGCAGTATTTT	CASSLSRFYPSTDTQYF
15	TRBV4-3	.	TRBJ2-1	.	TGCGCCAGCAGCCAAGATTGGACGGGAAGGGATGAGCAGTTCTTC	CASSQDWTGRDEQFF
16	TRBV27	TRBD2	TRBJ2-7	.	TGTGCCAGCAGTTTATCCGCGGGAGGGGTCATGGGCGAGCAGTACTTC	CASSLSAGGVMGEQYF
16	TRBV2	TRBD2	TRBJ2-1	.	TGTGCCAGCAGTACCAATCTAGCGGGAGTTGGGGATGAGCAGTTCTTC	CASSTNLAGVGDEQFF
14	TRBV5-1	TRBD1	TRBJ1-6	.	TGCGCCAGCAGCCCACAGGGGCAAGGCTCACCCCTCCACTTT	CASSPQGQGSPLHF
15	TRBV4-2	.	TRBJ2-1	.	TGTGCCAGCAGCCAAGGACTAGAGTCCTACAATGAGCAGTTCTTC	CASSQGLESYNEQFF
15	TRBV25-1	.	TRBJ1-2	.	TGTGCCAGCAGTGGGTGGAGGGGCAATAACTATGGCTACACCTTC	CASSGWRGNNYGYTF
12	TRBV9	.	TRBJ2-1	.	TGTGCCAGCAGCGTATCGGGAAACGGGCAGTTCTTC	CASSVSGNGQFF
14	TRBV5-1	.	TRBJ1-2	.	TGCGCCAGCAGCTTTCCAGGGCTTGGCTATGGCTACACCTTC	CASSFPGLGYGYTF
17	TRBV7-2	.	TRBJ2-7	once	TGTGCCAGCAGCTTAGCGCGGCTACAGGGCGGCTCCTACGAGCAGTACTTC	CASSLARLQGGSYEQYF
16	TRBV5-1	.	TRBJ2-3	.	TGCGCCAGCAGCTTGGAGGACAGAACTAGCACAGATACGCAGTATTTT	CASSLEDRTSTDTQYF
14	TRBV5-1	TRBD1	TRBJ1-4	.	TGCGCCAGCAGCCCCGGGACAGGGAATGAAAAACTGTTTTTT	CASSPGTGNEKLFF
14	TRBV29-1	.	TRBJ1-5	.	TGCAGCGTGGGGGTTGGGCAGGGGATTCAGCCCCAGCATTTT	CSVGVGQGIQPQHF
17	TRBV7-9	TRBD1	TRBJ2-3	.	TGTGCCAGCAGCTTAGCGGGACAGGGGTCCGGCACAGATACGCAGTATTTT	CASSLAGQGSGTDTQYF
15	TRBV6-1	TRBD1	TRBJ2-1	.	TGTGCCAGCAGTGAAGAGAGGGGACAGGAGGGCGAGCAGTTCTTC	CASSEERGQEGEQFF
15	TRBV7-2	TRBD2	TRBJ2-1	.	TGTGCCAGCAGTCTCGCTAGCGGGAGGGCCGATGAGCAGTTCTTC	CASSLASGRADEQFF
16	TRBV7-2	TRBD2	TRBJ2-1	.	TGTGCCAGCAGCATAGCCGGGACTAGCAGCTACAATGAGCAGTTCTTC	CASSIAGTSSYNEQFF
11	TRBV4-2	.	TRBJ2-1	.	TGTGCCAGCTCACCGGGGAATGAGCAGTTCTTC	CASSPGNEQFF
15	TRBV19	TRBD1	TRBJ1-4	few	TGTGCCAGTAGTTACATGACAGGGCCTTACGAAAAACTGTTTTTT	CASSYMTGPYEKLFF
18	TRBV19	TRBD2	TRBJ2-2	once	TGTGCCAGTAGTAAAAGGGGCGGGAGCTTCCGAGGCACCGGGGAGCTGTTTTTT	CASSKRGGSFRGTGELFF